A single sample is the source of the 18 T cell receptor beta chains below, sequenced in a study of molecular identifiers for immune sequencing clone quantification. TCRdb analysed the PCR reads with MiXCR anew, one entry per CDR3 protein. The data contain 490,000 or so distinct CDR3 sequences, about a fifth of them singletons. The specimen sequenced was naive CD8+ T cells from blood, with Jurkat cell RNA spiked in. Indicated subset: FACS-sorted CD8+CD4-CCR7+CD45RA+ naive T cells. These receptors all come from a human donor in good health. Some libraries in this study had Jurkat cell RNA spiked in.

This clonotype was detected only a few times. This chain uses TRBV19 with TRBJ2-1, with D perhaps TRBD1 (6 bases). The germline V gene encodes CDR1 LNHDA and CDR2 SQIVND (reference sequence). V dropped 3 bases and J dropped 8 bases, with 11 bases sitting between them. This CDR3 comprises 13 residues. As DNA, the CDR3 is TGTGCCAGTAGTATCACAGGGAATGATGAGCAGTTCTTC. Translating gives CASSITGNDEQFF.

The chain carries TRBV28 and TRBJ1-1; possible D gene TRBD1, 6 bases. The CDR3 length is 14 residues. Deletions cut 6 bases from V and 6 bases from J, with 17 bases between. Germline loops: CDR1 MDHEN, CDR2 SYDVKM. The CDR3: CASSHDRMVPEAFF. The CDR3, as DNA: TGTGCCAGCAGCCACGACAGGATGGTGCCTGAAGCTTTCTTT.

This clonotype was observed at least ten times. The chain employs TRBV29-1 and TRBJ2-5, with TRBD1 as a possible D gene (6 bases). V was clipped by 6 bases and J by 0 bases, with 11 bases between them. The CDR3 extends over 13 amino acids. Germline V gene data show CDR1 as SQVTM and CDR2 as ANQGSEA. The DNA for the CDR3 is TGCAGCGTAATCGGGACAAACCAAGAGACCCAGTACTTC. Protein sequence: CSVIGTNQETQYF.

This chain joins TRBV7-9 and TRBJ2-2, with 7 bases identical to TRBD1. V lost 7 bases, J lost 0 bases, and 5 bases stayed unmatched. The CDR3 extends over 15 amino acids. The germline V gene encodes CDR1 SEHNR and CDR2 FQNEAQ (reference sequence). For the CDR3, the DNA is TGTGCCAGCACCTCGGGACAGACGAACACCGGGGAGCTGTTTTTT. Translated, it gives CASTSGQTNTGELFF.

This clonotype was counted only a few times. The rearrangement uses TRBV9 and TRBJ2-7; D is uncertain. The CDR3 consists of 14 residues. Per the germline V gene, CDR1 is SGDLS and CDR2 is YYNGEE. V was cut by 0 bases and J by 2 bases, with 9 bases left in between. CDR3 amino acids: CASSVGVTAYEQYF. DNA for the CDR3: TGTGCCAGCAGCGTAGGGGTAACGGCCTACGAGCAGTACTTC.

This clonotype was counted between two and nine times. The V gene is TRBV19, the J gene TRBJ2-2; 9 bases line up with TRBD1. This CDR3 region has 18 residues. The V and J ends lost 5 bases and 3 bases, in that order; junction bases with no gene match: 13. In germline, CDR1 is LNHDA, CDR2 SQIVND (reference sequence). In nucleotides, the CDR3 is TGTGCCAGTAGTGGCGGGACAGGGATATTTTCAGACACCGGGGAGCTGTTTTTT. Protein product: CASSGGTGIFSDTGELFF.

This clonotype was counted at least ten times. The chain combines TRBV7-2 with TRBJ2-5, with D unresolved. CDR3 length: 18 residues. Germline assignment: CDR1 SGHTA and CDR2 FQGNSA. Trimming shortened V by 2 bases and J by 2 bases, and 21 bases separated the two germline ends. CDR3 nucleotide sequence: TGTGCCAGCAGCTTATGGTCGCCAGTGGTCGGGCGTCAAGAGACCCAGTACTTC. Protein: CASSLWSPVVGRQETQYF. Supplemented by reference TRBV7-2 and TRBJ2-5, the full variable domain reads GAGVSQSPSNKVTEKGKDVELRCDPISGHTALYWYRQSLGQGLEFLIYFQGNSAPDKSGLPSDRFSAERTGGSVSTLTIQRTQQEDSAVYLCASSLWSPVVGRQETQYFGPGTRLLVL.

The sample holds many counts of this clonotype. The chain is built from TRBV9 and TRBJ2-7, with D perhaps TRBD1 (6 bases). With 4 bases removed from V and 7 bases from J, the gap between germline ends came to 21 bases. CDR1 and CDR2 from the germline V gene are SGDLS and YYNGEE. The CDR3 totals 15 residues. CDR3 protein: CASSPKGDKTVEQYF. Written as DNA, the CDR3 is TGTGCCAGCAGCCCCAAGGGGGATAAGACTGTGGAGCAGTACTTC.

This clonotype has just a few counts. This chain joins TRBV27 and TRBJ2-7; 8 bases match TRBD1. From germline, CDR1 is MNHEY and CDR2 SMNVEV (reference sequence). CDR3 length: 16 residues. The J segment lost 6 bases and the V segment lost 6 bases, leaving 16 bases of the junction unmatched. The CDR3 region has the DNA TGTGCCAGCAGCCGCTCGGGACAGGCCGTGGGAGGCGAGCAGTACTTC. It translates to CASSRSGQAVGGEQYF.

This clonotype is a singleton in its sample. This may be a read error: a much more frequent sequence differs by one nucleotide. This chain links TRBV12-3 or TRBV12-4 with TRBJ2-4; TRBD1 is a possible D gene (5 bases). This CDR3 is 16 amino acids long. The CDR3 sequence: CAGSLTDELAKNIQYF. In nucleotides, the CDR3 is TGTGCCGGCAGCCTGACAGACGAACTAGCCAAAAACATTCAGTACTTC.

With respect to this clonotype: Just one base apart from a much larger clone, this may be a read error. The J gene is TRBJ1-2, the V gene TRBV7-2; 10 bases match TRBD1. V was clipped by 5 bases and J by 5 bases; unmatched bases: 8. The CDR3 runs 15 residues. Per germline, CDR1 SGHTA and CDR2 FQGNSA. DNA of the CDR3: TGTGCCAGCAGCCCGCCGGGACAGGGGATGTATGGCTACACCTTC. Translating it yields CASSPPGQGMYGYTF.

DNA for the CDR3: TGTGCCAGCAGCTTATATTCTGAAAAACTGTTTTTT. It codes for CASSLYSEKLFF. The chain is built from TRBV11-2 and TRBJ1-4; no clear D. This CDR3 contains 12 residues. V was shortened by 2 bases and J by 7 bases, with 5 bases between the two germline ends. Germline V CDR1 and CDR2: SGHAT, FQNNGV.

This clonotype has ten or more counts. The chain uses TRBV7-9 and TRBJ1-1; TRBD1 matches 7 bases. CDR3 length: 17 amino acids. V dropped 5 bases and J dropped 0; count of bases not matched to a gene: 12. Germline V gene data show CDR1 as SEHNR and CDR2 as FQNEAQ (reference sequence). CDR3 DNA sequence: TGTGCCAGCAGCCCCCGGACAGGAACCAACATGAACACTGAAGCTTTCTTT. Protein: CASSPRTGTNMNTEAFF.

This clonotype was detected many times. J is TRBJ2-3 and V is TRBV12-3 or TRBV12-4, with D possibly being TRBD1 or TRBD2 (5 bases each). The CDR3 has 15 residues. V was clipped by 4 bases and J by 4 bases, with 15 bases between them. CDR3 sequence: CASSSMTLGADTQYF. The DNA for the CDR3 is TGTGCCAGCAGTTCGATGACACTAGGGGCAGATACGCAGTATTTT.

This clonotype has only a few counts. V gene TRBV28 combines with J gene TRBJ2-2; D possibly corresponds to TRBD1 (6 bases). This CDR3 is built from 16 residues. The germline V gene encodes CDR1 MDHEN and CDR2 SYDVKM. The V gene lost 2 bases and the J gene lost 2 bases, with 12 bases spanning the gap. CDR3 loop: CASSLATGTNTGELFF. The DNA of the CDR3 is TGTGCCAGCAGTTTAGCCACCGGGACAAACACCGGGGAGCTGTTTTTT.

This clonotype has more than one count but fewer than ten. The genes are TRBV19 and TRBJ1-5; 7 positions match TRBD1. This CDR3 has 14 amino acids. With 7 bases clipped from V and 3 bases from J, the junction kept 6 bases outside the gene matches. CDR1 and CDR2 from the germline V gene are LNHDA and SQIVND (reference sequence). CDR3 residues: CASTVTGNNQPQHF. The CDR3 coding sequence is TGTGCCAGTACCGTGACAGGGAACAATCAGCCCCAGCATTTT.

This sequence joins TRBV6-2 or TRBV6-3 and TRBJ2-2; TRBD2 is a possible D gene (6 bases). The CDR3 covers 17 residues. Germline loops: CDR1 MNHEY, CDR2 SVGEGT. V was shortened by 2 bases and J by 1 base, with 14 bases between the two germline ends. The CDR3 is CASSYQGGGLNTGELFF. CDR3 nucleotide sequence: TGTGCCAGCAGTTACCAGGGAGGCGGGTTGAACACCGGGGAGCTGTTTTTT.

This clonotype was found many times. The gene calls are TRBV4-1 and TRBJ2-1, with 9 bases aligning to TRBD1. This CDR3 is 15 amino acids long. The trim removed 4 bases at V and 5 bases at J, leaving 6 bases unmatched. CDR1 is MGHRA, CDR2 YSYEKL, per germline. The CDR3 sequence: CASSLRDRDNNEQFF. The CDR3 nucleotides are TGCGCCAGCAGCCTTCGGGACAGGGACAACAATGAGCAGTTCTTC.